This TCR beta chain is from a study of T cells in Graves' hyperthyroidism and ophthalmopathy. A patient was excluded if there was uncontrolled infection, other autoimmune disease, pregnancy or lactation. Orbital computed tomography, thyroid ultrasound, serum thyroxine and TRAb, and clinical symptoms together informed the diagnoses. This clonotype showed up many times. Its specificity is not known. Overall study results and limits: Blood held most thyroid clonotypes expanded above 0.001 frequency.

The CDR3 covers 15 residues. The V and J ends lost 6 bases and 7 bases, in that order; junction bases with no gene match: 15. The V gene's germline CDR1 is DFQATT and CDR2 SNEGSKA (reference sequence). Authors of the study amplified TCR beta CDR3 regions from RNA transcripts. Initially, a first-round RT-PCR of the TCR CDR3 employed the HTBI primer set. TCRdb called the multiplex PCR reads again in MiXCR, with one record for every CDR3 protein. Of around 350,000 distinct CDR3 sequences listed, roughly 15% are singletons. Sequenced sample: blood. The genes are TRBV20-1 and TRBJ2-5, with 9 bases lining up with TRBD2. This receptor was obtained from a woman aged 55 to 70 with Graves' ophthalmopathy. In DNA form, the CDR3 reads TGCAGTGCCATAATAGGACTAGCGAAAGCGGGGACCCAGTACTTC. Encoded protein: CSAIIGLAKAGTQYF.